This T cell receptor (beta chain) was documented in a study of CXCR3-negative and CXCR3-positive naive CD8 T cells. Whole-study findings and limits: High diversity, comparable across both naive subsets, contrasted with much lower diversity in memory CD8+ cells. CXCR3-positive naive cells had more hydrophobic TRB CDR3s than CXCR3-negative naive cells.

It was by 5' RACE with UMI labels that the TRB cDNA libraries were prepared. With the 5' RACE reads reprocessed, TCRdb shows one record per CDR3 protein and no DNA. This sample's table has some 120,000 distinct CDR3 sequences. A remark on this clonotype: Its antigen is unidentified.

This receptor was identified in a human donor in good health. Some clones in this sample may be carry-over from other donors' samples. Sequences were obtained from naive CXCR3+ CD8+ T cells from blood. The subset is: CD45RO-CCR7+CD27+CD95- naive CD8+ T cells expressing CXCR3 (TNR3+).

The CDR3 sequence is CASSVQPRETKYF. This sequence joins TRBV9 and TRBJ2-5. CDR3 size: 13 residues. The germline CDR1 and CDR2 sequences are SGDLS and YYNGEE.